This T cell receptor beta chain was obtained from a study of blood T cell repertoires in COVID-19. Study context: COVID-19 samples, acute and convalescent, were from the United States, Italy and Spain. Sample material is recorded as cDNA or gDNA derived from T cells, B-cell-depleted T cells, or PBMCs.

In the source study's methods: How many nucleated cells were present was estimated from reference gene primer amplification. The assay was immunoSEQ multiplex PCR, and TCRdb's table has in-frame clones only and misses some. Clonal size and the V and J genes are those of that table, whereas D and trimming came from the DNA. Of 250,000 or so clones listed, roughly 89% are singletons. The V gene's germline CDR1 is SGHTA and CDR2 FQGNSA. This CDR3 has 16 amino acids. V lost 5 bases and J lost 0, with 14 bases in between. The sequenced material came from peripheral blood. This receptor was identified in a middle-aged woman who had recovered from COVID-19. This chain joins TRBV7-2 and TRBJ1-5; a possible D gene is TRBD1 (5 bases). CDR3: CASSLNGGSSNQPQHF. The CDR3 nucleotides read TGTGCCAGCAGCCTTAACGGGGGGAGTAGCAATCAGCCCCAGCATTTT.